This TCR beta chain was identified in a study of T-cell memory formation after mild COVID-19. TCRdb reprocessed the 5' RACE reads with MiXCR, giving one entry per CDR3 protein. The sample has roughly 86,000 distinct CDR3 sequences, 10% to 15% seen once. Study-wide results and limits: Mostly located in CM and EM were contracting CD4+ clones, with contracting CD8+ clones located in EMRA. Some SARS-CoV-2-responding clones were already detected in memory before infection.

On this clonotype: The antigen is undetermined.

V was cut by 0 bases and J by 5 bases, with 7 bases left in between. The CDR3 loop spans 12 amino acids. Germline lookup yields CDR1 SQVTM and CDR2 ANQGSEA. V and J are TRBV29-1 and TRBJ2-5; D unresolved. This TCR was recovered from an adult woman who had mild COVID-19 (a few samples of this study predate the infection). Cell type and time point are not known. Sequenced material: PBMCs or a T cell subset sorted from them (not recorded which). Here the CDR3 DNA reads TGCAGCGTTGAAGAGGAAGGCGAGACCCAGTACTTC. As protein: CSVEEEGETQYF.